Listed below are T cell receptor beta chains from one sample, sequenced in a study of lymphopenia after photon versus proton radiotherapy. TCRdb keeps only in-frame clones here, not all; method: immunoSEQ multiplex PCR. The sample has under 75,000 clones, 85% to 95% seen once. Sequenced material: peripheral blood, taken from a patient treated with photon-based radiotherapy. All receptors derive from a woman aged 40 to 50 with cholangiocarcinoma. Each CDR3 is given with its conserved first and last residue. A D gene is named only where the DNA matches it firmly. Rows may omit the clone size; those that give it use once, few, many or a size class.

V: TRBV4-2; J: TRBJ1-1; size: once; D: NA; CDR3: CASSQGANTEAFF; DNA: TGTGCCAGCAGCCAAGGAGCGAACACTGAAGCTTTCTTT
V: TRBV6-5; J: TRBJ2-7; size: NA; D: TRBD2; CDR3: CASSQRLAVTYEQYF; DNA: TGTGCCAGCAGTCAGAGACTAGCGGTTACCTACGAGCAGTACTTC
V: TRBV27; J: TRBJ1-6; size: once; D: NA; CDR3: CASSPLLRRGGNSPLHF; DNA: TGTGCCAGCAGTCCCCTTCTCCGGCGGGGAGGTAATTCACCCCTCCACTTT
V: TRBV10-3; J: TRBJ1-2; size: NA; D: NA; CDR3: CAISGIDGARGYTF; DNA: TGTGCCATCAGTGGAATAGACGGGGCTCGGGGCTACACCTTC
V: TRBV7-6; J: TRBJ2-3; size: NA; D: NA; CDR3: CASSFTFTDTQYF; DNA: TGTGCCAGCAGCTTCACCTTCACAGATACGCAGTATTTT
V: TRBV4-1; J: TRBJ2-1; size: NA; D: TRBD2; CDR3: CASSQVRGRGEQFF; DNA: TGCGCCAGCAGCCAAGTCCGAGGGAGGGGTGAGCAGTTCTTC
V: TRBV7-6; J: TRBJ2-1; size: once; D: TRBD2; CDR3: CASSDDPSGGYNEQFF; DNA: TGTGCCAGCAGCGACGATCCTAGCGGGGGGTACAATGAGCAGTTCTTC
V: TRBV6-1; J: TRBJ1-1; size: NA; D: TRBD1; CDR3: CAIRGTVVGDTEAFF; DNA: TGTGCAATAAGGGGGACAGTCGTCGGGGACACTGAAGCTTTCTTT
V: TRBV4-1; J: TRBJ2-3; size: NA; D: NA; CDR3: CASSQGFAGLGESTDTQYF; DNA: TGCGCCAGCAGCCAAGGGTTCGCGGGACTGGGGGAAAGCACAGATACGCAGTATTTT
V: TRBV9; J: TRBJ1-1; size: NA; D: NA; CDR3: CASSVDEGDTEAFF; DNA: TGTGCCAGCAGCGTAGACGAGGGTGACACTGAAGCTTTCTTT
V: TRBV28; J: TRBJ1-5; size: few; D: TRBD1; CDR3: CASTGQLYQPQHF; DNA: TGTGCCAGCACGGGACAGCTCTATCAGCCCCAGCATTTT
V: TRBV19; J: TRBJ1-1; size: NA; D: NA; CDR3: CASSMRRQLNTEAFF; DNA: TGTGCCAGTAGTATGAGGCGGCAGCTGAACACTGAAGCTTTCTTT
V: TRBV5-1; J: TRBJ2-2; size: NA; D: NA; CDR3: CASSVGHARDTGELFF; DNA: TGCGCCAGCAGCGTTGGACACGCTCGGGACACCGGGGAGCTGTTTTTT
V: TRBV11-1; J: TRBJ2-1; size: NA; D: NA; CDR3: CASSLGSPGNEQFF; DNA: TGTGCCAGCAGCTTAGGCTCCCCAGGGAATGAGCAGTTCTTC
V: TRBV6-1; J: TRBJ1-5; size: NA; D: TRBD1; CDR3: CATALDRASRNF; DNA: TGTGCCACCGCCCTGGACAGGGCTTCAAGGAATTTT
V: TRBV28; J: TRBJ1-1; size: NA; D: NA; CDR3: CASSLGKAREAFF; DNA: TGTGCCAGCAGTCTCGGGAAGGCGAGGGAGGCTTTCTTT
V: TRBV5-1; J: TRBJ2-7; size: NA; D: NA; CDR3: CASSSGTGRKYGEQYF; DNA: TGCGCCAGCAGCTCCGGAACGGGGCGGAAATATGGCGAGCAGTACTTC
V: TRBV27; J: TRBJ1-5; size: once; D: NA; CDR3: CASSPFGGGNQPQHF; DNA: TGTGCCAGCAGTCCCTTCGGGGGGGGCAATCAGCCCCAGCATTTT
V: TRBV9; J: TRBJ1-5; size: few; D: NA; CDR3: CASSVERPGNQPQHF; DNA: TGTGCCAGCAGCGTAGAGCGACCAGGGAATCAGCCCCAGCATTTT
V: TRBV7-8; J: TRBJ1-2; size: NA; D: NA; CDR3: CASSSRGFYGYTF; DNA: TGTGCCAGCAGCTCAAGGGGGTTTTATGGCTACACCTTC
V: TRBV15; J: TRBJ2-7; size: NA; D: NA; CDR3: CATSRGRTYEQYF; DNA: TGTGCCACCAGCAGAGGTAGGACCTACGAGCAGTACTTC
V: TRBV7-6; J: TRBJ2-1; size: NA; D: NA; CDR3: CASSLVGGFYNEQFF; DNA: TGTGCCAGCAGCTTAGTGGGGGGTTTCTACAATGAGCAGTTCTTC
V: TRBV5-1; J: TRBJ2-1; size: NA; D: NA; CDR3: CASSLGPSVHEQFF; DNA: TGCGCCAGCAGCTTGGGGCCCTCTGTCCATGAGCAGTTCTTC
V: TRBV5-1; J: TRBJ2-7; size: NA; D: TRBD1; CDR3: CASSLDLTGTGFSYEQYF; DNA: TGCGCCAGCAGCTTGGATCTCACCGGGACAGGTTTCTCCTACGAGCAGTACTTC
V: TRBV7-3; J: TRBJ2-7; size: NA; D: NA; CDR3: CASSGEGYEQYF; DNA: TGTGCCAGCAGCGGAGAGGGCTACGAGCAGTACTTC
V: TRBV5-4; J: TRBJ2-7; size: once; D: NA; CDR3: CASSLEFSREQYF; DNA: TGTGCCAGCAGCTTGGAATTTAGTCGCGAGCAGTACTTC
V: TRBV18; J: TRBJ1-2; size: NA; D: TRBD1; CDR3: CASSTTGDLMTGTAF; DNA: TGTGCCAGCTCAACCACGGGAGACTTAATGACTGGGACAGCCTTC
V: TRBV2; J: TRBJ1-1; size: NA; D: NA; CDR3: CASSIKGMNTEAFF; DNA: TGTGCCAGCAGTATAAAGGGGATGAACACTGAAGCTTTCTTT
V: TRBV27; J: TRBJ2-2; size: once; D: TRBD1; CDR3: CASKIGGTGRTGELFF; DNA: TGTGCCAGCAAAATAGGAGGGACAGGTCGCACCGGGGAGCTGTTTTTT
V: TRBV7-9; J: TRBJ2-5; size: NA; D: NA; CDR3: CASSFPQGRQTQYF; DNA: TGTGCCAGCAGCTTTCCTCAGGGGAGACAGACCCAGTACTTC
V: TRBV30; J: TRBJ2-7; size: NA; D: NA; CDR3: CAWSPKGYEQYF; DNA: TGTGCCTGGAGCCCTAAAGGCTACGAGCAGTACTTC
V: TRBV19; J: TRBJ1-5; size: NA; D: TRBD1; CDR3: CASSIETGRGDQPQHF; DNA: TGTGCCAGTAGTATAGAGACAGGGAGGGGGGATCAGCCCCAGCATTTT
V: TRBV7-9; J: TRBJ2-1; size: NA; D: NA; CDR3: CASSLGVGYNEQFF; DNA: TGTGCCAGCAGCTTAGGGGTCGGCTACAATGAGCAGTTCTTC
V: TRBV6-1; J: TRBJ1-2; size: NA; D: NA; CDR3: CASSLVLGSNYGYTF; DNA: TGTGCCAGCAGTTTGGTTCTGGGTAGCAACTATGGCTACACCTTC
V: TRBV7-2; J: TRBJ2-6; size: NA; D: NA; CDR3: CASSFFMAARSGANVLTF; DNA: TGTGCCAGCAGCTTTTTTATGGCGGCTAGATCTGGGGCCAACGTCCTGACTTTC
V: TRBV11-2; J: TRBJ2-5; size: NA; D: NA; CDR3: CASSRTAAQYF; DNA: TGTGCCAGCAGTCGGACAGCAGCCCAGTACTTC
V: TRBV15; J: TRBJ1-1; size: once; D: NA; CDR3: CATSSASLRTEAFF; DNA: TGTGCCACCAGCTCCGCGTCTCTGAGGACTGAAGCTTTCTTT
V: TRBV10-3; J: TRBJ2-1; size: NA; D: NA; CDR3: CAISVSGEITYNEQFF; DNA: TGTGCCATCAGTGTTTCGGGGGAGATAACCTACAATGAGCAGTTCTTC
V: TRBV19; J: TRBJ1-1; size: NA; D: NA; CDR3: CASSPRFQGGGTEAFF; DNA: TGTGCCAGTAGTCCCCGGTTCCAGGGTGGAGGAACTGAAGCTTTCTTT
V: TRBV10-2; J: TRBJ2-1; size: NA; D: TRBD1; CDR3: CASSEKSGGNEQFF; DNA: TGCGCCAGCAGTGAGAAATCAGGGGGCAATGAGCAGTTCTTC
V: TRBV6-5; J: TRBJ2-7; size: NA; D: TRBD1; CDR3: CASSYTPDRGYEQYF; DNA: TGTGCCAGCAGTTACACACCGGACAGGGGTTACGAGCAGTACTTC
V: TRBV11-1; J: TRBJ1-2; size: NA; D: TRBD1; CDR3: CASSLDPGTAISYGYTF; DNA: TGTGCCAGCAGCTTAGATCCCGGGACAGCGATAAGCTATGGCTACACCTTC
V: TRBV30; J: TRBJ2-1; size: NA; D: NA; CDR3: CAWSGAPREQFF; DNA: TGTGCCTGGAGTGGAGCCCCGAGGGAGCAGTTCTTC
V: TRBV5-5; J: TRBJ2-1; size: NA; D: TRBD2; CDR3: CASSFLAGGSVDEQFF; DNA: TGTGCCAGCAGCTTCTTAGCGGGAGGGTCGGTGGATGAGCAGTTCTTC
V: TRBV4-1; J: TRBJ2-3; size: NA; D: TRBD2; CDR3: CASSPRNTSGTDTQYF; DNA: TGCGCCAGCAGCCCTCGCAATACTAGCGGGACAGATACGCAGTATTTT
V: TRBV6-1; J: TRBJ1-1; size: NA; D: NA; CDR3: CASSELSRGLNTEAFF; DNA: TGTGCCAGCAGTGAACTATCAAGGGGCCTGAACACTGAAGCTTTCTTT
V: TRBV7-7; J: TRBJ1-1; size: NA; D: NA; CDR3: CASSPLFKEVNTEAFF; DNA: TGTGCTAGCAGCCCGCTGTTTAAGGAGGTGAACACTGAAGCTTTCTTT
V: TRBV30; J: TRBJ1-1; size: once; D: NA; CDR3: CAWSVLGMAEAFF; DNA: TGTGCCTGGAGTGTACTGGGGATGGCTGAAGCTTTCTTT
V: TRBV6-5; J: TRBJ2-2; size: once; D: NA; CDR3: CASSQGRAGELFF; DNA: TGTGCCAGCAGCCAGGGGCGGGCCGGGGAGCTGTTTTTT
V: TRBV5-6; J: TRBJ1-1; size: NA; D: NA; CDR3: CASSLAGARGNTEAFF; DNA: TGTGCCAGCAGCCTAGCGGGTGCCCGAGGGAACACTGAAGCTTTCTTT
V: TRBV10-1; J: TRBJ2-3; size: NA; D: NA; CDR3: CASTNTGFTDTQYF; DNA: TGCGCCAGCACAAACACAGGATTCACAGATACGCAGTATTTT
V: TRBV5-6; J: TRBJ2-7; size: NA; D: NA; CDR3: CASSPDSRRGEQYF; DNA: TGTGCCAGCAGCCCGGACAGCCGAAGGGGGGAGCAGTACTTC